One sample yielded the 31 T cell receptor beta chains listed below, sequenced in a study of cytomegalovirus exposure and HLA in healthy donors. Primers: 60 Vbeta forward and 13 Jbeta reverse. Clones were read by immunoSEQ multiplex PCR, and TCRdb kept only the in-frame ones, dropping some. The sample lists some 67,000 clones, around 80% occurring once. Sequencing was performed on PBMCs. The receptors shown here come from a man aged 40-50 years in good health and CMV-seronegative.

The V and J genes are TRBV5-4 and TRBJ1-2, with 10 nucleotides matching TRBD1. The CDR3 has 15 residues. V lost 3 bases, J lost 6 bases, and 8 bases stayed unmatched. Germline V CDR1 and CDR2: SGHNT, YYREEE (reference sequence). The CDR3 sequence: CASSSPPGQGNGYTF. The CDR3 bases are TGTGCCAGCAGCTCACCCCCGGGACAGGGGAATGGCTACACCTTC.

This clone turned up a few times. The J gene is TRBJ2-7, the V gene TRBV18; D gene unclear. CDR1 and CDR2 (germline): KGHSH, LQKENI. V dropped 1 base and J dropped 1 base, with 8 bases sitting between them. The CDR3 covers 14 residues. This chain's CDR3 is CASSPRVPSYEQYF. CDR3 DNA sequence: TGTGCCAGCTCACCACGAGTGCCGTCCTACGAGCAGTACTTC.

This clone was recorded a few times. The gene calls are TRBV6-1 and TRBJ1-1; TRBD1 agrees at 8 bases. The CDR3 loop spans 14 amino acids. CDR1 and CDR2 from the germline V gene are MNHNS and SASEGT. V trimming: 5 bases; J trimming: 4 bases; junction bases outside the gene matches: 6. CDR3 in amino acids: CASSTYRGVTEAFF. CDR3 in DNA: TGTGCCAGCAGTACATACAGGGGGGTCACTGAAGCTTTCTTT.

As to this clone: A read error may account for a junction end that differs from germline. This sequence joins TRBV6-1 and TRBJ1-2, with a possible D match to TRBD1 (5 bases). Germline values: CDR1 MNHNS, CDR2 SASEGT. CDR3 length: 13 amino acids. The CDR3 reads CASGRGWDYGHTF. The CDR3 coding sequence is TGTGCCAGCGGCCGGGGGTGGGACTATGGCCACACCTTC.

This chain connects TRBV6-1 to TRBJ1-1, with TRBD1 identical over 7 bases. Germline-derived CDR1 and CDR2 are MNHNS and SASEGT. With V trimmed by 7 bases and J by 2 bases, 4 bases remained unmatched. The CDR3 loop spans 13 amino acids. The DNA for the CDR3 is TGTGCCAGCATGTACAGGGGTAACACTGAAGCTTTCTTT. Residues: CASMYRGNTEAFF.

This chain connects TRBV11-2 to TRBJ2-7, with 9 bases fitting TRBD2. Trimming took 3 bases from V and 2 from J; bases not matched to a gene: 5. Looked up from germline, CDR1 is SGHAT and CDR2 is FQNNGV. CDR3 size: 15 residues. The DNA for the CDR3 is TGTGCCAGCAGCTTGACTAGCGGAGGGCCCTACGAGCAGTACTTC. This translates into CASSLTSGGPYEQYF.

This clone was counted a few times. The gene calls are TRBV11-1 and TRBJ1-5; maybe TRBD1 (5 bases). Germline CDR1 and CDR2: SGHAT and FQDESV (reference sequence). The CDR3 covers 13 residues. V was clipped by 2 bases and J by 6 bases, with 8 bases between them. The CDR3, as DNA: TGTGCCAGCAGCTTACAGGGAGGTCAGCCCCAGCATTTT. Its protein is CASSLQGGQPQHF.

Here the CDR3 DNA reads TGCGCCAGCAGTGAGACCAGGGGAGAGACCCAGTACTTC. Its translation is CASSETRGETQYF. This chain links TRBV10-1 with TRBJ2-5; the D gene is possibly TRBD1 (6 bases). Per the germline V gene, CDR1 is WNHNN and CDR2 is SYGVQD (reference sequence). V lost 2 bases and J lost 4, with 8 bases in between. The CDR3 runs 13 residues.

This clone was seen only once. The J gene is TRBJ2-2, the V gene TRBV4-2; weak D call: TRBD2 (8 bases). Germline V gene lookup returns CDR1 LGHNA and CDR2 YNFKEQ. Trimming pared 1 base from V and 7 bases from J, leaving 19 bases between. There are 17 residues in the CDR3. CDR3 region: CASSQATGGPGGGELFF. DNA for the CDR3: TGTGCCAGCAGCCAAGCCACGGGAGGGCCAGGGGGCGGGGAGCTGTTTTTT.

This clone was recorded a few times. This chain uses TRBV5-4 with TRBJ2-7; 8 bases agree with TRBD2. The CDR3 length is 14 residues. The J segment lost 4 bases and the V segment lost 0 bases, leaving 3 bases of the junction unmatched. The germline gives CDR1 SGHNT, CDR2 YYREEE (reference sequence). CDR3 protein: CASSLVGGRYEQYF. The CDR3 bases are TGTGCCAGCAGCTTGGTCGGCGGGAGGTACGAGCAGTACTTC.

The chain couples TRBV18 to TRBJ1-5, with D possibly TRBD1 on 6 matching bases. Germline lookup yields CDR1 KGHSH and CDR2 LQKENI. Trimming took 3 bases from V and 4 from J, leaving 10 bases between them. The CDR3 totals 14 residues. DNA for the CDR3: TGTGCCAGCTCACCCGGGACAAGAAATCAGCCCCAGCATTTT. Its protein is CASSPGTRNQPQHF.

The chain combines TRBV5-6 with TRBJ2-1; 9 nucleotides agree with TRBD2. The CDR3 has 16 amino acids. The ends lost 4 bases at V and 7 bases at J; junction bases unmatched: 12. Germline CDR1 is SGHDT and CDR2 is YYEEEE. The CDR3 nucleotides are TGTGCCAGCAGCCCCTCGCGTCTAGCGGGGCTTAATGAGCAGTTCTTC. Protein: CASSPSRLAGLNEQFF.

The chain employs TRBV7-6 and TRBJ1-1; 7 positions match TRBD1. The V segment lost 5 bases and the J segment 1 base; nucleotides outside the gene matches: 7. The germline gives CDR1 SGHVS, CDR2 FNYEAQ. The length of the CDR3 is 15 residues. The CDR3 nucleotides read TGTGCCAGCAGCCCCCGACAGGGCCGGAACACTGAAGCTTTCTTT. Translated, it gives CASSPRQGRNTEAFF.

The CDR3 bases are TGTGCCAGCAGTTTAAATAGCGGGACCAAAGCCAAAAACATTCAGTACTTC. Amino acid sequence: CASSLNSGTKAKNIQYF. The chain employs TRBV7-2 and TRBJ2-4, with TRBD2 identical over 8 bases. Germline values: CDR1 SGHTA, CDR2 FQGNSA. The CDR3 spans 17 residues. Unmatched junction bases numbered 10, after V lost 6 bases and J lost 0 bases.

The CDR3 DNA reads as TGTGCCAGCAGTGACTTTTCTAGCGGGAGTAATGAGCAGTTCTTC. Amino acids: CASSDFSSGSNEQFF. This chain uses TRBV6-4 with TRBJ2-1, with 10 bases aligning to TRBD2. The CDR3 has 15 amino acids. Germline values: CDR1 MRHNA, CDR2 SNTAGT. The junction had 4 bases not matched to a gene; V was cut back by 1 base and J by 7 bases.

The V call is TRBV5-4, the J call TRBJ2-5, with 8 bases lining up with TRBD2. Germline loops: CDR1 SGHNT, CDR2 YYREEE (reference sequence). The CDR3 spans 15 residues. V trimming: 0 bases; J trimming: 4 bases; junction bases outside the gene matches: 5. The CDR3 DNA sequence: TGTGCCAGCAGCTTGGGGGGACGGGGGGGAGAGACCCAGTACTTC. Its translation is CASSLGGRGGETQYF.

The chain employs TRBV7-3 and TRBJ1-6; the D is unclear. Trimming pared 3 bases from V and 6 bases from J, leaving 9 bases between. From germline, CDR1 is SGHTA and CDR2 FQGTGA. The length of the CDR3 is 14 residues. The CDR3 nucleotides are TGTGCCAGCAGCTTCGGGGTCCTTAATTCACCCCTCCACTTT. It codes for CASSFGVLNSPLHF.

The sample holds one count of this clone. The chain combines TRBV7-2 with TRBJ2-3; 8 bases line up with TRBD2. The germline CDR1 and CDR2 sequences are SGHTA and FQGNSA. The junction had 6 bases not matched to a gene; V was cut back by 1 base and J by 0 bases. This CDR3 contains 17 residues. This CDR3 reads CASSLGGGGSSTDTQYF. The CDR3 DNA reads TGTGCCAGCAGCTTAGGAGGCGGGGGGAGTAGCACAGATACGCAGTATTTT.

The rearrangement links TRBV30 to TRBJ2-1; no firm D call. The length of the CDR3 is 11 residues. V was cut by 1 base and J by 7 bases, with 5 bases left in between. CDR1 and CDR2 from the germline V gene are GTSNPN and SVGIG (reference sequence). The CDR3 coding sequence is TGTGCCTGGAGTGGGGCGAATGAGCAGTTCTTC. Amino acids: CAWSGANEQFF.

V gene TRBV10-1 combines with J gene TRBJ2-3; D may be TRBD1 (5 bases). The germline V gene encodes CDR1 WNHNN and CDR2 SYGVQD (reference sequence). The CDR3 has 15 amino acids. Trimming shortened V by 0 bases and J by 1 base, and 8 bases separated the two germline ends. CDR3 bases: TGCGCCAGCAGTGAGTCGGCAGGGCGCACAGATACGCAGTATTTT. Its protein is CASSESAGRTDTQYF.

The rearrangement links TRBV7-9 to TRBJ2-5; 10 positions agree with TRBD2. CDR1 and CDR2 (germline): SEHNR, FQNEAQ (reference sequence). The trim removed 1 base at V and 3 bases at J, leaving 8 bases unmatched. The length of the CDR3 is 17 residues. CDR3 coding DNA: TGTGCCAGCAGCTTAGTCCACTTAGGACTAGCGGAAGAGACCCAGTACTTC. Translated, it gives CASSLVHLGLAEETQYF.

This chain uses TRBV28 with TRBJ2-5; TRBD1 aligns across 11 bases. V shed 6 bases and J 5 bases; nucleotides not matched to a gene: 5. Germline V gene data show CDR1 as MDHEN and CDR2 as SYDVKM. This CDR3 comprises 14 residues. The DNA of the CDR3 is TGTGCCAGCAGAGGGACAGGGGGAGCTGAGACCCAGTACTTC. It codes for CASRGTGGAETQYF.

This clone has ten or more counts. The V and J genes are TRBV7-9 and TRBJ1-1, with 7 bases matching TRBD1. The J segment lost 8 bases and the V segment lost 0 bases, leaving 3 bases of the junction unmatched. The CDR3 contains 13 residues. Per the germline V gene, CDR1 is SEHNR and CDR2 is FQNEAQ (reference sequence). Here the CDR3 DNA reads TGTGCCAGCAGCTTAGCGCAACAGGGGGAAGCTTTCTTT. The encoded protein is CASSLAQQGEAFF. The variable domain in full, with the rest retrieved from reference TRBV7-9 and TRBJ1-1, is DTGVSQNPRHKITKRGQNVTFRCDPISEHNRLYWYRQTLGQGPEFLTYFQNEAQLEKSRLLSDRFSAERPKGSFSTLEIQRTEQGDSAMYLCASSLAQQGEAFFGQGTRLTVV.

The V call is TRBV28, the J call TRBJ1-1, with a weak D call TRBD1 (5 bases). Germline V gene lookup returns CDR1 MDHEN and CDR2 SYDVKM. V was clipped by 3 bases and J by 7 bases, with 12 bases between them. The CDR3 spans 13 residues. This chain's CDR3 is CASSLEGYGEAFF. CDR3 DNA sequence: TGTGCCAGCAGTTTGGAGGGGTATGGTGAAGCTTTCTTT. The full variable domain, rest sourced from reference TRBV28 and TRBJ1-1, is DVKVTQSSRYLVKRTGEKVFLECVQDMDHENMFWYRQDPGLGLRLIYFSYDVKMKEKGDIPEGYSVSREKKERFSLILESASTNQTSMYLCASSLEGYGEAFFGQGTRLTVV.

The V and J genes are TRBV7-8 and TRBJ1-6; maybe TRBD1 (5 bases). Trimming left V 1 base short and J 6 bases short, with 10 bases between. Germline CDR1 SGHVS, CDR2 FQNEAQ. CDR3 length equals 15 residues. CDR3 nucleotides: TGTGCCAGCAGCTTAGTACTGGGACTTAATTCACCCCTCCACTTT. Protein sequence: CASSLVLGLNSPLHF.

The DNA for the CDR3 is TGTGCCAGCAGCCCCCGAGGGGCAGGACTACTCACCCGACCCTACGAGCAGTACTTC. The encoded protein is CASSPRGAGLLTRPYEQYF. The chain combines TRBV21-1 with TRBJ2-7; the listed D gene, TRBD2, was not tested against the DNA. TRBV21-1 is a pseudogene segment. There are 19 residues in the CDR3.

This CDR3 is CASSLAIVSGNTIYF. The CDR3 nucleotides read TGTGCCAGCAGCTTAGCAATCGTCTCTGGAAACACCATATATTTT. This chain links TRBV7-9 with TRBJ1-3; D is ambiguous. The CDR3 has 15 amino acids. The germline CDR1 and CDR2 sequences are SEHNR and FQNEAQ (reference sequence). Trimming left V 0 bases short and J 0 bases short, with 6 bases between.

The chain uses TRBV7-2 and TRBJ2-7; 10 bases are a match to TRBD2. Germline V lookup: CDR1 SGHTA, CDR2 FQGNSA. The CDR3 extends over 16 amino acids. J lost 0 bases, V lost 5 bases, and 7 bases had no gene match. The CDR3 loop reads CASSPGLAAFSYEQYF. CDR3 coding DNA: TGTGCCAGCAGCCCCGGACTAGCGGCCTTCTCCTACGAGCAGTACTTC.

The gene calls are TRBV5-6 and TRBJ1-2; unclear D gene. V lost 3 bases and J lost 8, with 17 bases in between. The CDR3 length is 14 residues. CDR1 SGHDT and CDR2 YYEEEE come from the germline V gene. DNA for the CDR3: TGTGCCAGCAGCTCGACACCTAGCGGGGTCGGCTACACCTTC. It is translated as CASSSTPSGVGYTF.

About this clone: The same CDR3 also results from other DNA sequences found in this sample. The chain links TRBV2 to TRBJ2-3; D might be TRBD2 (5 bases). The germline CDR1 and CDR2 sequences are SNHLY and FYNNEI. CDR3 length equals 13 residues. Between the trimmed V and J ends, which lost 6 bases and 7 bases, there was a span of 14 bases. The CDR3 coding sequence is TGTGCCAGCAGCACGGGGAGTACCTATACGCAGTATTTT. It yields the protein CASSTGSTYTQYF.

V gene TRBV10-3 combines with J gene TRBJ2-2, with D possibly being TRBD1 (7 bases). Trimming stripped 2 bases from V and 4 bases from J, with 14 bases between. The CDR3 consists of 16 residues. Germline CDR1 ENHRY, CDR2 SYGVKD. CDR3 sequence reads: CAISEITGEATGELFF. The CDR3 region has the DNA TGTGCCATCAGTGAGATAACAGGGGAGGCCACCGGGGAGCTGTTTTTT.